This T cell receptor beta chain derives from a study of T cells in Graves' hyperthyroidism and ophthalmopathy. The TCR beta CDR3 regions underwent amplification using RNA transcripts as the source. TCR CDR3 regions were first amplified by RT-PCR with HTBI primers. Using its own MiXCR run on the multiplex PCR reads, TCRdb lists one record per CDR3 protein. Of 600,000 to 900,000 distinct CDR3 sequences listed, 15% to 20% are singletons. These patients, aged 18 to 65, had recently diagnosed hyperthyroidism lasting under 2 months. It was 8.5 to 10 ml of fresh peripheral blood that supplied the PBMCs. The source material was blood. This sequence was found in a man in his late teens or twenties with Graves' hyperthyroidism.

This CDR3 is CASSSTGELTDTQYF. The CDR3 DNA reads as TGTGCCAGCAGCTCGACAGGGGAACTCACAGATACGCAGTATTTT. The rearrangement joins TRBV7-9 to TRBJ2-3; 8 bases are shared with TRBD1. The junction had 5 bases not matched to a gene; V was cut back by 4 bases and J by 2 bases. Germline CDR1 SEHNR, CDR2 FQNEAQ (reference sequence). The CDR3 runs 15 residues.